The next 26 T cell receptor beta chains were all read from a single sample in a study of T cell changes during pregnancy in multiple sclerosis. The assay was immunoSEQ multiplex PCR, and TCRdb's table has in-frame clones only and misses some. The sample has approximately 50,000 clones; approximately 91% are singletons. The sequences come from peripheral blood, collected in the second trimester of pregnancy. The receptors shown here come from a female donor with multiple sclerosis, enrolled in a pregnancy study.

The chain is built from TRBV25-1 and TRBJ2-2, with TRBD1 matching 8 bases. Germline loops: CDR1 MGHDK, CDR2 SYGVNS. V lost 3 bases and J lost 3; bases outside the gene matches: 3. The CDR3 loop spans 15 amino acids. CDR3: CASSEVTGDTGELFF. For the CDR3, the DNA is TGTGCCAGCAGTGAGGTGACAGGGGACACCGGGGAGCTGTTTTTT.

The rearrangement uses TRBV5-4 and TRBJ2-1; TRBD2 matches at 8 bases. The CDR3 sequence is 15 residues long. Germline V gives CDR1 SGHNT, CDR2 YYREEE (reference sequence). Trimming took 4 bases from V and 10 from J; bases not matched to a gene: 13. The DNA for the CDR3 is TGTGCCAGCAGCCCCGGGGGCGGGGGGTTCGGCGAGCAGTTCTTC. Translated, it gives CASSPGGGGFGEQFF.

The chain has TRBV12-1 and TRBJ2-5; the D call of TRBD2 is as the table states it, not checked on the DNA. TRBV12-1 is classified as a pseudogene. This CDR3 contains 12 residues. The CDR3 here is CASSSYPETQYF. The CDR3 nucleotides read TGTGCCAGCAGCTCCTACCCAGAGACCCAGTACTTC.

This chain links TRBV27 with TRBJ2-1; D may be TRBD1 (5 bases). In germline, CDR1 is MNHEY, CDR2 SMNVEV (reference sequence). This CDR3 comprises 16 residues. V was cut by 4 bases and J by 6 bases, with 19 bases left in between. The CDR3 sequence: CASSWGRGGAINEQFF. In nucleotides, the CDR3 is TGTGCCAGCAGTTGGGGCCGTGGTGGGGCGATCAATGAGCAGTTCTTC.

The genes are TRBV11-2 and TRBJ2-2, with TRBD2 matching 10 bases. Trimming removed 5 bases from V and 5 bases from J; junction bases left unmatched: 17. The V gene's germline CDR1 is SGHAT and CDR2 FQNNGV. The CDR3 has 19 amino acids. Here the CDR3 DNA reads TGTGCCAGCAGCCATACCCACGGAGCGGGGGGGCTGGGGACCGGGGAGCTGTTTTTT. This codes for CASSHTHGAGGLGTGELFF.

There are a few counts of this clone. The chain joins TRBV18 to TRBJ1-2, with D uncertain. CDR3 length: 15 amino acids. V dropped 1 base and J dropped 5 bases, with 14 bases sitting between them. From germline, CDR1 is KGHSH and CDR2 LQKENI. The DNA of the CDR3 is TGTGCCAGCTCACCACAGGTCGCAGGCCAGTATGGCTACACCTTC. Its translation: CASSPQVAGQYGYTF.

The J gene is TRBJ1-6, the V gene TRBV4-3; D is ambiguous. Germline lookup yields CDR1 LGHNA and CDR2 YSLEER. V gave up 4 bases and J gave up 8 bases, with 12 bases separating them. There are 14 residues in the CDR3. The CDR3 sequence is CASSPEISYSPLHF. The CDR3 DNA follows: TGCGCCAGCAGCCCCGAGATCTCCTATTCACCCCTCCACTTT.

In the case of this clone: The junction does not match germline at one end; this may be a read error. The chain couples TRBV7-9 to TRBJ1-6; D perhaps matches TRBD1 (5 bases). The CDR3 loop spans 17 amino acids. The germline gives CDR1 SEHNR, CDR2 FQNEAQ (reference sequence). CDR3 amino acids: CASSSTGTGSYNSLLHF. For the CDR3, the DNA is TGTGCCAGCAGCTCCACAGGAACAGGCTCCTATAATTCACTCCTCCACTTT.

The rearrangement joins TRBV15 to TRBJ2-1; the match to TRBD1 covers 7 bases. The CDR3 runs to 14 residues. Germline lookup yields CDR1 LNHNV and CDR2 YYDKDF (reference sequence). J lost 6 bases, V lost 8 bases, and 10 bases had no gene match. The CDR3 loop reads CATSPRQGSNEQFF. CDR3 nucleotides: TGTGCCACCTCTCCCCGACAGGGAAGCAATGAGCAGTTCTTC.

V is TRBV10-3 and J is TRBJ1-1; D possibly corresponds to TRBD1 (6 bases). The CDR3 loop spans 12 amino acids. Germline values: CDR1 ENHRY, CDR2 SYGVKD. V was pared by 3 bases and J by 11 bases, with 13 bases between. The CDR3 loop reads CAISDEGVAAFF. The DNA of the CDR3 is TGTGCCATCAGTGACGAGGGGGTGGCGGCTTTCTTT.

This clone was observed a few times. Here the CDR3 DNA reads TGCGCCAGCAGACCTTCCGGGACAAACACACAAGGCTACACCTTC. Protein sequence: CASRPSGTNTQGYTF. The genes are TRBV10-2 and TRBJ1-2, with TRBD1 as a possible D gene (6 bases). The V gene's germline CDR1 is WSHSY and CDR2 SAAADI. The CDR3 is made up of 15 amino acids. V lost 6 bases and J lost 8, with 22 bases in between.

This chain connects TRBV2 to TRBJ1-2, with TRBD1 matching over 7 bases. This CDR3 spans 16 amino acids. Germline CDR1 SNHLY, CDR2 FYNNEI. J lost 1 base, V lost 0 bases, and 5 bases had no gene match. The CDR3 protein is CASSEALGTDNYGYTF. The CDR3, as DNA: TGTGCCAGCAGTGAAGCGCTTGGGACAGATAACTATGGCTACACCTTC.

J is TRBJ2-1 and V is TRBV7-8; D is unresolved. Germline V CDR1 and CDR2: SGHVS, FQNEAQ. Trimming cost V 5 bases and J 10 bases, with 9 bases left between them. The CDR3 contains 11 residues. The CDR3 DNA reads TGTGCCAGCAGCCCACTTTTGGAGCAGTTCTTC. It specifies CASSPLLEQFF.

This clone was observed a handful of times. The chain links TRBV6-1 to TRBJ2-7; 9 bases are a match to TRBD2. Looked up from germline, CDR1 is MNHNS and CDR2 is SASEGT. The ends lost 2 bases at V and 5 bases at J; junction bases unmatched: 7. The CDR3 consists of 15 residues. The CDR3 protein is CASSESAGGPHEQYF. For the CDR3, the DNA is TGTGCCAGCAGTGAATCCGCGGGGGGGCCTCACGAGCAGTACTTC.

The chain is built from TRBV27 and TRBJ1-5; D remains ambiguous. The CDR3 spans 16 residues. Germline CDR1 and CDR2: MNHEY and SMNVEV (reference sequence). Trimming cost V 5 bases and J 2 bases, with 16 bases left between them. This CDR3 reads CASSPALRSGNQPQHF. The CDR3 nucleotides are TGTGCCAGCAGTCCCGCCCTGAGGAGTGGCAATCAGCCCCAGCATTTT.

The genes are TRBV7-6 and TRBJ2-5; D possibly corresponds to TRBD1 (7 bases). V was shortened by 2 bases and J by 5 bases, with 18 bases between the two germline ends. Germline values: CDR1 SGHVS, CDR2 FNYEAQ. This CDR3 contains 16 residues. CDR3 nucleotide sequence: TGTGCCAGCAGCTTATCCGGGTGGACAGGAGGGGAGACCCAGTACTTC. Translated: CASSLSGWTGGETQYF. The whole variable domain, filled in from reference TRBV7-6 and TRBJ2-5, reads GAGVSQSPRYKVTKRGQDVALRCDPISGHVSLYWYRQALGQGPEFLTYFNYEAQQDKSGLPNDRFSAERPEGSISTLTIQRTEQRDSAMYRCASSLSGWTGGETQYFGPGTRLLVL.

This clone has a handful of counts. The gene calls are TRBV14 and TRBJ1-2; no definite D call. Germline V gene lookup returns CDR1 SGHDN and CDR2 FVKESK. V was shortened by 1 base and J by 0 bases, with 9 bases between the two germline ends. This CDR3 spans 15 amino acids. The DNA of the CDR3 is TGTGCCAGCAGCCAAGGAGGGATTACTAACTATGGCTACACCTTC. It yields the protein CASSQGGITNYGYTF.

The CDR3 here is CASSSTSGGYETQYF. The CDR3, as DNA: TGTGCCAGCAGTTCTACTAGCGGGGGGTATGAGACCCAGTACTTC. This sequence joins TRBV5-6 and TRBJ2-5; TRBD2 aligns across 12 bases. The CDR3 loop spans 15 amino acids. Losses at the gene ends were 5 bases for V and 5 bases for J; bases not matched to a gene: 7. Germline lookup yields CDR1 SGHDT and CDR2 YYEEEE.

This clone was counted once. The CDR3 sequence is CASSLTGVIDEQYF. As DNA, the CDR3 is TGTGCCAGCAGCTTGACAGGGGTTATCGACGAGCAGTACTTC. V gene TRBV6-6 combines with J gene TRBJ2-7, with TRBD1 matching over 8 bases. The CDR3 totals 14 residues. V shed 6 bases and J 5 bases; nucleotides not matched to a gene: 9. The germline gives CDR1 MNHNY, CDR2 SVGAGI (reference sequence).

V and J are TRBV6-5 and TRBJ1-1; unclear D gene. Trimming pared 3 bases from V and 5 bases from J, leaving 4 bases between. The V gene's germline CDR1 is MNHEY and CDR2 SVGAGI. This CDR3 spans 11 amino acids. The CDR3 sequence is CASSYETEAFF. CDR3 bases: TGTGCCAGCAGTTATGAGACTGAAGCTTTCTTT.

The chain employs TRBV10-3 and TRBJ2-1; tentatively, D is TRBD1 (5 bases). CDR1 ENHRY and CDR2 SYGVKD come from the germline V gene. The CDR3 has 16 amino acids. V was cut by 0 bases and J by 2 bases, with 11 bases left in between. This chain's CDR3 is CAISESNRMAYNEQFF. The CDR3 DNA is TGTGCCATCAGTGAGTCGAACAGGATGGCCTACAATGAGCAGTTCTTC.

The rearrangement joins TRBV12-5 to TRBJ1-4; D might be TRBD1 (6 bases). CDR1 and CDR2 from the germline V gene are LGHNT and FRNRAP. CDR3 length equals 15 residues. Trimming took 4 bases from V and 10 from J, leaving 19 bases between them. In nucleotides, the CDR3 is TGTGCTAGTGGTTCGATTGTGGGGGCCTTGGGAAAACTGTTTTTT. Amino acids: CASGSIVGALGKLFF.

This rearrangement joins TRBV18 to TRBJ2-5; TRBD1 agrees at 9 bases. Germline CDR1 and CDR2: KGHSH and LQKENI. V dropped 3 bases and J dropped 3; count of bases not matched to a gene: 8. CDR3 length equals 16 residues. CDR3 sequence (DNA): TGTGCCAGCTCACCGCCGGGACAGGGTGGAAAAGAGACCCAGTACTTC. Translation: CASSPPGQGGKETQYF.

The chain recombines TRBV5-4 with TRBJ1-2, with D tentatively TRBD1 (6 bases). V lost 0 bases and J lost 5, with 11 bases in between. The CDR3 extends over 14 amino acids. Germline CDR1 and CDR2: SGHNT and YYREEE (reference sequence). The CDR3 DNA reads as TGTGCCAGCAGCTTGGTAGCCCAGGGGTATGGCTACACCTTC. Amino acid sequence: CASSLVAQGYGYTF.

In DNA, the CDR3 is TGTGCCAGCAGCCTCGACAGGGAAAAACTGTTTTTT. This codes for CASSLDREKLFF. This chain connects TRBV7-9 to TRBJ1-4, with D possibly TRBD1 on 6 matching bases. CDR1 is SEHNR, CDR2 FQNEAQ, per germline (reference sequence). The length of the CDR3 is 12 residues. Between the trimmed V and J ends, which lost 5 bases and 8 bases, there was a span of 9 bases.

The chain joins TRBV20-1 to TRBJ2-3, with D unresolved. Trimming took 2 bases from V and 8 from J, leaving 8 bases between them. CDR3 length equals 11 residues. Germline V gene sequence: CDR1 DFQATT, CDR2 SNEGSKA (reference sequence). The CDR3 protein is CSARLVGTQYF. The CDR3 DNA reads TGCAGTGCTAGACTCGTCGGTACGCAGTATTTT.